This T cell receptor (beta chain) derives from a study of shared clonotypes between healthy human individuals. Profiled with immunoSEQ multiplex PCR; TCRdb holds only in-frame clones, not every one. The sample lists about 2.4 million clones; roughly 93% were seen once. The CDR3 is 16 residues long. V shed 2 bases and J 3 bases; nucleotides not matched to a gene: 3. Per the germline V gene, CDR1 is SGHVS and CDR2 is FNYEAQ. J is TRBJ2-6 and V is TRBV7-6; 8 nucleotides agree with TRBD1. The sequenced sample was naive CD4+ T cells from PBMCs. The subset: CD45RA+ positively selected. The sequence was collected from a man younger than 30 in good health. Some clones in this sample may be carry-over from other donors' samples. CDR3 sequence reads: CASSLQGANGANVLTF. The CDR3 nucleotides read TGTGCCAGCAGCTTACAGGGGGCGAATGGGGCCAACGTCCTGACTTTC.